The 25 T cell receptor beta chains below were found in one sample sequenced in a study of blood T cell repertoires in COVID-19. Repertoires were generated with immunoSEQ multiplex PCR, while TCRdb's copy carries only in-frame clones and drops some. This sample has some 240,000 clones, with 70% to 90% found just once. The sequencing input was peripheral blood. These receptors were collected from a human donor in a cohort sampled during active COVID-19.

J is TRBJ1-2 and V is TRBV15, with D possibly being TRBD1 (6 bases). The CDR3 consists of 14 residues. Per germline, CDR1 LNHNV and CDR2 YYDKDF (reference sequence). The V end was cut by 0 bases, the J end by 7 bases, with 12 bases between. CDR3 loop: CATSREGGGAGYTF. For the CDR3, the DNA is TGTGCCACCAGCAGAGAAGGCGGGGGGGCTGGCTACACCTTC.

A few counts support this clone. J is TRBJ2-5 and V is TRBV9; 9 nucleotides match TRBD2. V dropped 0 bases and J dropped 4; count of bases not matched to a gene: 4. The germline gives CDR1 SGDLS, CDR2 YYNGEE. This CDR3 comprises 15 residues. The CDR3 DNA follows: TGTGCCAGCAGCGTAGGGGTAGCGGGAGTAGAGACCCAGTACTTC. It is translated as CASSVGVAGVETQYF.

The V and J genes are TRBV28 and TRBJ1-1, with TRBD1 identical over 8 bases. This CDR3 has 15 residues. Unmatched junction bases numbered 10, after V lost 3 bases and J lost 7 bases. Per the germline V gene, CDR1 is MDHEN and CDR2 is SYDVKM. The CDR3 coding sequence is TGTGCCAGCAGTTTCCATGGGCAGGGGGCCGGTGAAGCTTTCTTT. It specifies CASSFHGQGAGEAFF.

J is TRBJ2-2 and V is TRBV19; 12 bases match TRBD2. V trimming: 4 bases; J trimming: 4 bases; junction bases outside the gene matches: 4. Per germline, CDR1 LNHDA and CDR2 SQIVND (reference sequence). The CDR3 has 16 residues. The CDR3 region is CASSTSGGDSTGELFF. DNA for the CDR3: TGTGCCAGTAGTACTAGCGGGGGGGATTCCACCGGGGAGCTGTTTTTT.

The chain has TRBV6-5 and TRBJ1-2, with D perhaps TRBD1 (5 bases). The germline V gene has CDR1 MNHEY and CDR2 SVGAGI. Trimming stripped 5 bases from V and 0 bases from J, with 13 bases between. The length of the CDR3 is 15 residues. The CDR3 DNA sequence: TGTGCCAGCAGTACGGGGGGATATTCTAACTATGGCTACACCTTC. It translates to CASSTGGYSNYGYTF.

A few counts support this clone. DNA for the CDR3: TGTGCCAGCAGCTTAGGGGGGACAGCCGCGGGAAACACCATATATTTT. It yields the protein CASSLGGTAAGNTIYF. The rearrangement uses TRBV7-2 and TRBJ1-3, with 7 bases fitting TRBD1. With 1 base clipped from V and 4 bases from J, the junction kept 7 bases outside the gene matches. The CDR3 runs to 16 residues. Germline CDR1 and CDR2: SGHTA and FQGNSA.

CDR3 nucleotide sequence: TGTGCCAGCAGTGATCAGGGGTGGGCTTTCTTT. It encodes CASSDQGWAFF. The chain recombines TRBV6-1 with TRBJ1-1; TRBD1 might be the D (6 bases). CDR1 and CDR2 (germline): MNHNS, SASEGT. V lost 3 bases and J 11 bases, leaving 10 bases between the germline ends. The CDR3 extends over 11 amino acids.

The chain is built from TRBV9 and TRBJ2-3, with D maybe TRBD2 (5 bases). Germline V CDR1 and CDR2: SGDLS, YYNGEE. V was trimmed by 4 bases and J by 1 base, leaving 16 bases between them. This CDR3 is built from 16 residues. CDR3 sequence reads: CASSPSIGVRTDTQYF. The CDR3 nucleotides are TGTGCCAGCAGCCCCTCCATCGGGGTCCGCACAGATACGCAGTATTTT. Full variable domain (rest looked up from reference TRBV9 and TRBJ2-3): DSGVTQTPKHLITATGQRVTLRCSPRSGDLSVYWYQQSLDQGLQFLIQYYNGEERAKGNILERFSAQQFPDLHSELNLSSLELGDSALYFCASSPSIGVRTDTQYFGPGTRLTVL.

This clone was seen a single time. The rearrangement uses TRBV30 and TRBJ1-3; 8 bases line up with TRBD1. V lost 0 bases, J lost 5 bases, and 6 bases stayed unmatched. The CDR3 totals 15 residues. Germline CDR1 is GTSNPN and CDR2 is SVGIG (reference sequence). The CDR3 nucleotides read TGTGCCTGGAGTGTATCGGCCAGGGGGCGAAACACCATATATTTT. Translating it yields CAWSVSARGRNTIYF. The full variable domain, its missing parts supplied by reference TRBV30 and TRBJ1-3, is SQTIHQWPATLVQPVGSPLSLECTVEGTSNPNLYWYRQAAGRGLQLLFYSVGIGQISSEVPQNLSASRPQDRQFILSSKKLLLSDSGFYLCAWSVSARGRNTIYFGEGSWLTVV.

The rearrangement links TRBV29-1 to TRBJ2-2; 9 nucleotides match TRBD1. The V segment lost 0 bases and the J segment 3 bases; nucleotides outside the gene matches: 5. The V gene's germline CDR1 is SQVTM and CDR2 ANQGSEA. The CDR3 contains 16 residues. The CDR3 reads CSVEDQGQGDTGELFF. In nucleotides, the CDR3 is TGCAGCGTTGAAGATCAGGGACAGGGTGACACCGGGGAGCTGTTTTTT.

J is TRBJ1-6 and V is TRBV7-2, with a weak D call TRBD1 (5 bases). V lost 4 bases, J lost 8 bases, and 15 bases lay in between. The CDR3 covers 15 residues. The V gene's germline CDR1 is SGHTA and CDR2 FQGNSA. This CDR3 reads CASSSPGGGYSPLHF. The CDR3 DNA sequence: TGTGCCAGCAGCTCGCCAGGCGGGGGATATTCACCCCTCCACTTT. Variable domain in full (rest from reference TRBV7-2 and TRBJ1-6): GAGVSQSPSNKVTEKGKDVELRCDPISGHTALYWYRQSLGQGLEFLIYFQGNSAPDKSGLPSDRFSAERTGGSVSTLTIQRTQQEDSAVYLCASSSPGGGYSPLHFGNGTRLTVT.

The chain links TRBV18 to TRBJ2-3; 9 bases fit TRBD1. CDR1 is KGHSH, CDR2 LQKENI, per germline. The CDR3 is made up of 14 amino acids. V shed 2 bases, J shed 4 bases, and the junction held 1 base outside the gene matches. This chain's CDR3 is CASSPGTGSDTQYF. In nucleotides, the CDR3 is TGTGCCAGCTCACCAGGGACAGGGTCAGATACGCAGTATTTT.

This clone occurred once. The chain has TRBV27 and TRBJ2-3, with 7 positions matching TRBD1. Germline trimming cut 1 base from V and 4 bases from J; bases unmatched to any gene: 2. The CDR3 sequence is 14 residues long. The germline V gene encodes CDR1 MNHEY and CDR2 SMNVEV (reference sequence). The CDR3 sequence: CASSLYRGPDTQYF. CDR3 coding DNA: TGTGCCAGCAGTTTATACAGGGGCCCAGATACGCAGTATTTT.

This chain connects TRBV6-6 to TRBJ1-2; 7 positions match TRBD1. V gave up 6 bases and J gave up 8 bases; unmatched junction bases: 15. Germline V gene data show CDR1 as MNHNY and CDR2 as SVGAGI (reference sequence). CDR3 size: 15 residues. The CDR3 protein is CASSATGPNTMGYTF. The DNA for the CDR3 is TGTGCCAGCAGCGCGACAGGGCCTAATACTATGGGCTACACCTTC.

The genes are TRBV5-1 and TRBJ2-3; 7 bases map to TRBD2. V trimming: 1 base; J trimming: 6 bases; junction bases outside the gene matches: 8. Germline V gene sequence: CDR1 SGHRS, CDR2 YFSETQ. This CDR3 comprises 15 residues. For the CDR3, the DNA is TGCGCCAGCAGCTTGATGAGCGGGACTTTCGATACGCAGTATTTT. Its protein is CASSLMSGTFDTQYF. Using reference TRBV5-1 and TRBJ2-3 for the parts outside the CDR3, the full variable domain is KAGVTQTPRYLIKTRGQQVTLSCSPISGHRSVSWYQQTPGQGLQFLFEYFSETQRNKGNFPGRFSGRQFSNSRSEMNVSTLELGDSALYLCASSLMSGTFDTQYFGPGTRLTVL.

The chain is built from TRBV2 and TRBJ1-2; 8 nucleotides line up with TRBD1. Germline-derived CDR1 and CDR2 are SNHLY and FYNNEI. V lost 2 bases to trimming and J lost 4 bases; unmatched junction nucleotides: 3. The CDR3 totals 14 residues. CDR3 in amino acids: CASSEQGAGYGYTF. CDR3 bases: TGTGCCAGCAGTGAACAGGGGGCTGGCTATGGCTACACCTTC.

The chain combines TRBV7-6 with TRBJ2-2, with 9 nucleotides matching TRBD1. This CDR3 comprises 16 residues. V trimming: 5 bases; J trimming: 5 bases; junction bases outside the gene matches: 9. Germline CDR1 is SGHVS and CDR2 is FNYEAQ. In DNA, the CDR3 is TGTGCCAGCAGCCGATGGACAGGGGCGAGGACCGGGGAGCTGTTTTTT. Amino acids: CASSRWTGARTGELFF. The full variable domain, its missing parts supplied by reference TRBV7-6 and TRBJ2-2, is GAGVSQSPRYKVTKRGQDVALRCDPISGHVSLYWYRQALGQGPEFLTYFNYEAQQDKSGLPNDRFSAERPEGSISTLTIQRTEQRDSAMYRCASSRWTGARTGELFFGEGSRLTVL.

J is TRBJ2-3 and V is TRBV19; 10 nucleotides align to TRBD2. The CDR3 covers 19 residues. The V segment lost 4 bases and the J segment 4 bases; nucleotides outside the gene matches: 17. Per germline, CDR1 LNHDA and CDR2 SQIVND (reference sequence). The CDR3 DNA is TGTGCCAGTAGTAAGAACAACCGTGTGGGCCTAGCGGGGGCAGATACGCAGTATTTT. It yields the protein CASSKNNRVGLAGADTQYF. Complete variable domain (other parts from reference TRBV19 and TRBJ2-3): DGGITQSPKYLFRKEGQNVTLSCEQNLNHDAMYWYRQDPGQGLRLIYYSQIVNDFQKGDIAEGYSVSREKKESFPLTVTSAQKNPTAFYLCASSKNNRVGLAGADTQYFGPGTRLTVL.

The chain couples TRBV19 to TRBJ2-5, with D uncertain. The CDR3 has 13 amino acids. The germline V gene has CDR1 LNHDA and CDR2 SQIVND (reference sequence). The germline V and J ends were trimmed by 4 bases and 2 bases, with 8 bases remaining between them. CDR3 in DNA: TGTGCCAGTAGTAAATCCTCGCAAGAGACCCAGTACTTC. Protein product: CASSKSSQETQYF.

CDR3 protein: CSASVGEEEAFF. As DNA, the CDR3 is TGCAGTGCTAGTGTGGGGGAGGAGGAAGCTTTCTTT. V gene TRBV20-1 combines with J gene TRBJ1-1; a weak D match, TRBD1 (5 bases). V was pared by 3 bases and J by 8 bases, with 13 bases between. The CDR3 totals 12 residues. CDR1 and CDR2 from the germline V gene are DFQATT and SNEGSKA (reference sequence).

This clone has a handful of counts. V and J are TRBV2 and TRBJ1-1; D is unresolved. Trimming took 0 bases from V and 10 from J, leaving 12 bases between them. The germline V gene encodes CDR1 SNHLY and CDR2 FYNNEI. The CDR3 is 13 amino acids. The CDR3 here is CASSEARQAGAFF. CDR3 DNA sequence: TGTGCCAGCAGTGAAGCACGGCAGGCTGGAGCTTTCTTT.

This rearrangement joins TRBV7-2 to TRBJ2-7; TRBD1 matches 12 bases. The CDR3 sequence is 16 residues long. CDR1 is SGHTA, CDR2 FQGNSA, per germline. After removal of 2 bases from V and 3 bases from J, the junction contained 5 bases not matched to a gene. CDR3 sequence (DNA): TGTGCCAGCAGCTTATCCGGGACAGGGGGCTTCTACGAGCAGTACTTC. As protein: CASSLSGTGGFYEQYF. The whole variable domain, filled in from reference TRBV7-2 and TRBJ2-7, reads GAGVSQSPSNKVTEKGKDVELRCDPISGHTALYWYRQSLGQGLEFLIYFQGNSAPDKSGLPSDRFSAERTGGSVSTLTIQRTQQEDSAVYLCASSLSGTGGFYEQYFGPGTRLTVT.

The rearrangement uses TRBV24-1 and TRBJ2-1; 7 bases line up with TRBD1. CDR3 length equals 15 residues. Germline-derived CDR1 and CDR2 are KGHDR and SFDVKD. Trimming took 2 bases from V and 5 from J; bases not matched to a gene: 5. The CDR3 loop is CATSDSGTADNEQFF. CDR3 DNA sequence: TGTGCCACCAGTGATTCCGGGACAGCCGACAATGAGCAGTTCTTC.

This clone was seen at least ten times. The chain has TRBV19 and TRBJ2-7; TRBD2 might be the D (6 bases). V gave up 6 bases and J gave up 1 base, with 16 bases separating them. The CDR3 has 15 amino acids. CDR1 and CDR2 (germline): LNHDA, SQIVND (reference sequence). The CDR3 bases are TGTGCCAGTAGCCGAGAAACGGGGGAATCCTACGAGCAGTACTTC. Protein product: CASSRETGESYEQYF.

V usage is TRBV28 and J usage is TRBJ1-1; D gene ambiguous. Germline-derived CDR1 and CDR2 are MDHEN and SYDVKM. The CDR3 consists of 15 residues. V lost 3 bases, J lost 2 bases, and 13 bases lay in between. As DNA, the CDR3 is TGTGCCAGCAGTTTTTCTAGGAACTTCAACACTGAAGCTTTCTTT. The encoded protein is CASSFSRNFNTEAFF.